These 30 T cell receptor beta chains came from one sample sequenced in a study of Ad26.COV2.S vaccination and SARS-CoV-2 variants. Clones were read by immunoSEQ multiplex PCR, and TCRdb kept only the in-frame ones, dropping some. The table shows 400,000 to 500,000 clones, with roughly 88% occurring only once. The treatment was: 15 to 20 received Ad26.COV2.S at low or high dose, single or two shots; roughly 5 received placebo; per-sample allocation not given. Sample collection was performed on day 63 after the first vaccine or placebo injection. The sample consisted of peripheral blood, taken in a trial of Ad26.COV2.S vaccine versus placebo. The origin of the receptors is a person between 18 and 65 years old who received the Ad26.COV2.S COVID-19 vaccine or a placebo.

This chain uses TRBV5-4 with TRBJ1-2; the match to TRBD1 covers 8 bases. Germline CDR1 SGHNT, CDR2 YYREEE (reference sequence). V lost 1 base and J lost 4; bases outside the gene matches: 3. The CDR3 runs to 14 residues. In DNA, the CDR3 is TGTGCCAGCAGCTTGCCAGGGGGCAGCTATGGCTACACCTTC. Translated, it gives CASSLPGGSYGYTF.

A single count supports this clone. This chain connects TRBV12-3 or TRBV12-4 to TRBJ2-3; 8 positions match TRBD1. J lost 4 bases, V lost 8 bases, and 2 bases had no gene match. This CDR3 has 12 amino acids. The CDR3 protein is CASADRADTQYF. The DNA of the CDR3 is TGTGCCAGCGCGGACAGGGCAGATACGCAGTATTTT.

The CDR3 coding sequence is TGTGCCAGCAGCTTGGATGAGACAGGTGTCTACGAGCAGTACTTC. This translates into CASSLDETGVYEQYF. This chain joins TRBV5-5 and TRBJ2-7; tentative D call: TRBD1 (6 bases). The V gene's germline CDR1 is SGHKS and CDR2 YYEKEE (reference sequence). The V gene lost 0 bases and the J gene lost 3 bases, with 13 bases spanning the gap. This CDR3 contains 15 residues.

CDR3 in amino acids: CASSVGAGGYQETQYF. CDR3 nucleotides: TGTGCCAGCAGCGTAGGGGCAGGGGGCTACCAAGAGACCCAGTACTTC. V and J are TRBV9 and TRBJ2-5; 8 bases align to TRBD1. The germline gives CDR1 SGDLS, CDR2 YYNGEE. This CDR3 is built from 16 residues. Unmatched junction bases numbered 4, after V lost 0 bases and J lost 0 bases.

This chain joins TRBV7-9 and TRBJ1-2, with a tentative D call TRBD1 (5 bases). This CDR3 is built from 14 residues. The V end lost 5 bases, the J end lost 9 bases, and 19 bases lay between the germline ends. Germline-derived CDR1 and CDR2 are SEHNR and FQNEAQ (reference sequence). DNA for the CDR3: TGTGCCAGCAGCCTTGGAGAGGGGTATATGCGCTACACCTTC. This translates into CASSLGEGYMRYTF.

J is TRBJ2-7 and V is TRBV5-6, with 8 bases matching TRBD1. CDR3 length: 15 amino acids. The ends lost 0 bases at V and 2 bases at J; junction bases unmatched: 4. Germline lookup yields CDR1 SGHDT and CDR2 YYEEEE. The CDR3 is CASSLGRGLPYEQYF. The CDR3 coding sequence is TGTGCCAGCAGCTTGGGCAGGGGGCTCCCCTACGAGCAGTACTTC.

CDR3 coding DNA: TGTGCCAGCAGCTTTGGGACCCCGCTTTACGAGCAGTACTTC. Amino acid sequence: CASSFGTPLYEQYF. The chain joins TRBV7-2 to TRBJ2-7, with D perhaps given as TRBD1 or TRBD2 (5 bases each). Trimming left V 3 bases short and J 4 bases short, with 13 bases between. Looked up from germline, CDR1 is SGHTA and CDR2 is FQGNSA. This CDR3 contains 14 residues.

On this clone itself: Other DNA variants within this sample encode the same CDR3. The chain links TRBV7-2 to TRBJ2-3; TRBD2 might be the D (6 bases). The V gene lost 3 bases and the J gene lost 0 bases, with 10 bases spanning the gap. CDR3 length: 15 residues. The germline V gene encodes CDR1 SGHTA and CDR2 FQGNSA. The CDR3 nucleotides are TGTGCCAGCAGCTTTAGCGGAGCTAGCACAGATACGCAGTATTTT. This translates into CASSFSGASTDTQYF.

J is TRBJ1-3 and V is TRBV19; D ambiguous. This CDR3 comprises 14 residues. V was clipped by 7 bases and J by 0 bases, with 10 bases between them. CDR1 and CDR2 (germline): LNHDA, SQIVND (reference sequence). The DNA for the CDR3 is TGTGCCAGTAAACTTGCTCCCTCTGGAAACACCATATATTTT. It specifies CASKLAPSGNTIYF. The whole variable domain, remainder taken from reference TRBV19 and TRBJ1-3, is DGGITQSPKYLFRKEGQNVTLSCEQNLNHDAMYWYRQDPGQGLRLIYYSQIVNDFQKGDIAEGYSVSREKKESFPLTVTSAQKNPTAFYLCASKLAPSGNTIYFGEGSWLTVV.

CDR3 residues: CASSIMLENYGYTF. CDR3 DNA sequence: TGTGCCAGCAGCATTATGTTAGAAAACTATGGCTACACCTTC. V gene TRBV7-9 combines with J gene TRBJ1-2; D gene ambiguous. Trimming removed 5 bases from V and 2 bases from J, with 12 bases in between. The germline V gene has CDR1 SEHNR and CDR2 FQNEAQ (reference sequence). The CDR3 is made up of 14 amino acids.

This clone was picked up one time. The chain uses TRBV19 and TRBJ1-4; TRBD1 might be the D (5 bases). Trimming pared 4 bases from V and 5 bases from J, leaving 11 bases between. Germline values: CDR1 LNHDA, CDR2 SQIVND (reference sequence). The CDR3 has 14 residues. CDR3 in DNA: TGTGCCAGTAGTAGCCCAGGGAAAAATGAAAAACTGTTTTTT. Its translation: CASSSPGKNEKLFF.

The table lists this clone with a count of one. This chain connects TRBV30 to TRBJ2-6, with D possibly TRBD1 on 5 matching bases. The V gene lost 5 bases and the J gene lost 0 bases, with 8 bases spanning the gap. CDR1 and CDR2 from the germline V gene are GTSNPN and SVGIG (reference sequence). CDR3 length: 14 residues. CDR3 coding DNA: TGTGCCTGGGACAGTACCTCTGGGGCCAACGTCCTGACTTTC. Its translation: CAWDSTSGANVLTF.

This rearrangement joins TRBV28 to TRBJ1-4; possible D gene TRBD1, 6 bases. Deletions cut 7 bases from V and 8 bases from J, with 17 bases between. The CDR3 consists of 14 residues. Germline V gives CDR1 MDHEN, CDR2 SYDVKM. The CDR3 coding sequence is TGTGCCAGCAAGGAGGCGGGGGCTGGAGAAAAACTGTTTTTT. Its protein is CASKEAGAGEKLFF.

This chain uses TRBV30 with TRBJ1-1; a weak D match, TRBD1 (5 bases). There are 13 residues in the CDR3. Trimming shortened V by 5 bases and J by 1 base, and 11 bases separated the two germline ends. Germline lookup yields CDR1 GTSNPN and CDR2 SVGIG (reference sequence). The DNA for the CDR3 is TGTGCCTGGTCAAATACAGGGAACACTGAAGCTTTCTTT. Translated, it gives CAWSNTGNTEAFF.

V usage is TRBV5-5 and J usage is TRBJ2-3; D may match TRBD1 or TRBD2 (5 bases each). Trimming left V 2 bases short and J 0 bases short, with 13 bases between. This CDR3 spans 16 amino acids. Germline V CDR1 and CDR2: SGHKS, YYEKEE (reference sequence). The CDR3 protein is CASSLVGTRSTDTQYF. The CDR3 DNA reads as TGTGCCAGCAGCTTAGTGGGGACCCGTAGCACAGATACGCAGTATTTT.

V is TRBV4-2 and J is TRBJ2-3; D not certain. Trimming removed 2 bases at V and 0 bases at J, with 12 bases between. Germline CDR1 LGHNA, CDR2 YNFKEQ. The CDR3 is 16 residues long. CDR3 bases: TGTGCCAGCAGCCAAAGGTCTTTCACTAGCACAGATACGCAGTATTTT. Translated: CASSQRSFTSTDTQYF.

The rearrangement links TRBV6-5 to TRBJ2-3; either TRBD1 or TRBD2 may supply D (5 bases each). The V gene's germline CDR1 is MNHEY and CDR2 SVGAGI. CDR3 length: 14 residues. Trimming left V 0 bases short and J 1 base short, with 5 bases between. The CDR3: CASSYSGGTDTQYF. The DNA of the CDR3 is TGTGCCAGCAGTTACTCGGGGGGCACAGATACGCAGTATTTT.

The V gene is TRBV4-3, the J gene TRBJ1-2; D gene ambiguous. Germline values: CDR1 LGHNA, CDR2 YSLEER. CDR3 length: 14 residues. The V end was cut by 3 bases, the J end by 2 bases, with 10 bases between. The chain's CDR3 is CASSHRTGNYGYTF. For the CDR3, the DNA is TGCGCCAGCAGCCACCGGACGGGGAACTATGGCTACACCTTC.

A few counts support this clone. The CDR3 bases are TGCGCCAGCAGCCAAGATTCGGGCACTGGAAACACCATATATTTT. This codes for CASSQDSGTGNTIYF. V is TRBV4-1 and J is TRBJ1-3, with D unresolved. Trimming removed 0 bases from V and 2 bases from J, with 8 bases in between. The germline V gene encodes CDR1 MGHRA and CDR2 YSYEKL. This CDR3 contains 15 residues.

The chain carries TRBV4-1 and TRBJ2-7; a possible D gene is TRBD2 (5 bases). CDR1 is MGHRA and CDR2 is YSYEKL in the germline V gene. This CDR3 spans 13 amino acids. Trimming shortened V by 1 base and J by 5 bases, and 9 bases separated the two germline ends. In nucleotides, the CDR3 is TGCGCCAGCAGCCAAGTCGGGGTCGACGAGCAGTACTTC. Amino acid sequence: CASSQVGVDEQYF.

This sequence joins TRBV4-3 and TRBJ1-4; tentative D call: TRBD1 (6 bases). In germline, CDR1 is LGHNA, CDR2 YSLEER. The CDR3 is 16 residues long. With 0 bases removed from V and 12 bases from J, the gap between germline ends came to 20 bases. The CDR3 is CASSQDTTGLGSELFF. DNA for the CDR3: TGCGCCAGCAGCCAAGATACTACAGGGTTAGGTTCGGAACTGTTTTTT.

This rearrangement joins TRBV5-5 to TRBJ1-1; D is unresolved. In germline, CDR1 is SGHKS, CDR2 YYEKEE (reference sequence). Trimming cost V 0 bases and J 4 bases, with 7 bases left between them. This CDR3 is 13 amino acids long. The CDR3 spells CASSLGDGTEAFF. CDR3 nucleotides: TGTGCCAGCAGCTTGGGGGATGGCACTGAAGCTTTCTTT.

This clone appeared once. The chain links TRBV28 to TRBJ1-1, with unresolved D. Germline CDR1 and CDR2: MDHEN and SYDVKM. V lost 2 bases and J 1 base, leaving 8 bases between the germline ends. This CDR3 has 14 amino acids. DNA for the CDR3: TGTGCCAGCAGTTTACGGAGTTCGAACACTGAAGCTTTCTTT. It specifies CASSLRSSNTEAFF.

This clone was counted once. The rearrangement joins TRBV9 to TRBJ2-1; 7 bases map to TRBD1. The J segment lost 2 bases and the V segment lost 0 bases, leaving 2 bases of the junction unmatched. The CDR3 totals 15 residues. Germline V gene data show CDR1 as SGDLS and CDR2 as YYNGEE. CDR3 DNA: TGTGCCAGCAGCGTAGGACAGGGAACCTACAATGAGCAGTTCTTC. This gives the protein CASSVGQGTYNEQFF.

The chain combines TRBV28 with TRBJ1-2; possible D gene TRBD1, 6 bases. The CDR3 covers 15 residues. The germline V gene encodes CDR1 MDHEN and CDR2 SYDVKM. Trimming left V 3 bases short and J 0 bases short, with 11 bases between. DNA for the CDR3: TGTGCCAGCAGTTTCCCTCGGACAGCTAACTATGGCTACACCTTC. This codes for CASSFPRTANYGYTF.

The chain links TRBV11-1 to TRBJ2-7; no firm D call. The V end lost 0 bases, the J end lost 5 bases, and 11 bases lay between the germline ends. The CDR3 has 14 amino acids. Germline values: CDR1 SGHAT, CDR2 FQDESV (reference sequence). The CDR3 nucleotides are TGTGCCAGCAGCTTAGCTCTTTCGGCCAACGAGCAGTACTTC. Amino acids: CASSLALSANEQYF.

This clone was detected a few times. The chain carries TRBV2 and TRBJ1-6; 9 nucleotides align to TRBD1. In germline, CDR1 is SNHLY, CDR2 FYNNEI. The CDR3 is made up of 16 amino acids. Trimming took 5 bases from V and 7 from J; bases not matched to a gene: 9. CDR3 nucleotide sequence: TGTGCCAGCAGTCCCCTCGGGACAGGGCACAATTCACCCCTCCACTTT. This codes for CASSPLGTGHNSPLHF.

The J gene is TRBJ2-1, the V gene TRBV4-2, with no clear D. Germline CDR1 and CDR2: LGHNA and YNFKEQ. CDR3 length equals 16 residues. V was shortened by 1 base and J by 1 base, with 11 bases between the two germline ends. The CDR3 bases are TGTGCCAGCAGCCAAGTTTACCCTTCATCCTACAATGAGCAGTTCTTC. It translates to CASSQVYPSSYNEQFF.

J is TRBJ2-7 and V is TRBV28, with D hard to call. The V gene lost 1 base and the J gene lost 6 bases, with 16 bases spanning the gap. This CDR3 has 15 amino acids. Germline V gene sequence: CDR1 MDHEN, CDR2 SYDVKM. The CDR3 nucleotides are TGTGCCAGCAGTTTATTGGTGGTTGGGGTACGCGAGCAGTACTTC. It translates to CASSLLVVGVREQYF.

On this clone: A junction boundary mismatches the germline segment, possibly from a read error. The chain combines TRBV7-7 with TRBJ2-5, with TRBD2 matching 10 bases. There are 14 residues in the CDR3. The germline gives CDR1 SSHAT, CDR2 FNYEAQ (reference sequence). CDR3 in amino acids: CASSLGLAEETQYF. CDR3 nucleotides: TGTGCTAGCAGCTTAGGACTAGCGGAAGAGACCCAGTACTTC.